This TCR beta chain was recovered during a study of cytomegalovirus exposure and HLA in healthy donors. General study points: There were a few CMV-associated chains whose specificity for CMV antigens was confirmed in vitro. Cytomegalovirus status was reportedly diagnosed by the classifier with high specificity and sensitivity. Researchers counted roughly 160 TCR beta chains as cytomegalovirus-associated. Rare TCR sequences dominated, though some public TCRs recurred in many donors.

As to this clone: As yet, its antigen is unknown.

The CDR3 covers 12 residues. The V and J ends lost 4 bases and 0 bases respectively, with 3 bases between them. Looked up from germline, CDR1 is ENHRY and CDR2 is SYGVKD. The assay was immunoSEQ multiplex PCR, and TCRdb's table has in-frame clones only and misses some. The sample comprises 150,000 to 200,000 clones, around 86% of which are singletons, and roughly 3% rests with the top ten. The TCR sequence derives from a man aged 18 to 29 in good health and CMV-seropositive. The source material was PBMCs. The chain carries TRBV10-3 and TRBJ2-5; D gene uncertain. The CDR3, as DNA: TGTGCCATCAGTGTAGACCAAGAGACCCAGTACTTC. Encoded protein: CAISVDQETQYF.